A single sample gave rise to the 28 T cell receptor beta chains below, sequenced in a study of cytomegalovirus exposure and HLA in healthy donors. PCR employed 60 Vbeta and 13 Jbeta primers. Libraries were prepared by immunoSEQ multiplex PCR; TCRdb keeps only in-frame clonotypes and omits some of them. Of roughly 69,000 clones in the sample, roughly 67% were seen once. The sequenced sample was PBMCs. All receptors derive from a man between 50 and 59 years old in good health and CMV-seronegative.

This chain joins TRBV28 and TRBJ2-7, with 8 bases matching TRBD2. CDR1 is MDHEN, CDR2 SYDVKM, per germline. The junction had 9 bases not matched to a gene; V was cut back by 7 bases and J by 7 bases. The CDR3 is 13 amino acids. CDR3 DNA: TGTGCCAGCAACAAAGCGGGGGTAGGAGAGCAGTACTTC. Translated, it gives CASNKAGVGEQYF. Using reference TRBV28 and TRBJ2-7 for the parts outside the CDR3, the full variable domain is DVKVTQSSRYLVKRTGEKVFLECVQDMDHENMFWYRQDPGLGLRLIYFSYDVKMKEKGDIPEGYSVSREKKERFSLILESASTNQTSMYLCASNKAGVGEQYFGPGTRLTVT.

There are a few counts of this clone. The CDR3 DNA is TGTGCCAGCAGTCCCCGGCTAGCGGGGCACAATGAGCAGTTCTTC. Protein: CASSPRLAGHNEQFF. J is TRBJ2-1 and V is TRBV6-5; the match to TRBD2 covers 9 bases. The germline V gene encodes CDR1 MNHEY and CDR2 SVGAGI. V lost 5 bases and J lost 5; bases outside the gene matches: 7. The CDR3 sequence is 15 residues long.

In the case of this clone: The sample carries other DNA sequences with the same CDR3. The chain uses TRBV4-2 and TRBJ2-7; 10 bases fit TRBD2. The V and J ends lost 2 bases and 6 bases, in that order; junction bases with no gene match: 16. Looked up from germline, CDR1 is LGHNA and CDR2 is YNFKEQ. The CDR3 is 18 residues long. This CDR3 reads CASSQSPRASGGSAEQYF. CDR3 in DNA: TGTGCCAGCAGCCAAAGTCCTAGGGCTAGCGGGGGATCAGCCGAGCAGTACTTC.

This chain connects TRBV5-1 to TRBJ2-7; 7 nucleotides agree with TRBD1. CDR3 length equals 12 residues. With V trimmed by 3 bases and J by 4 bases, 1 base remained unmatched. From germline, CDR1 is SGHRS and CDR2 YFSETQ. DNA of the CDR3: TGCGCCAGCAGCTCGGACAGGTACGAGCAGTACTTC. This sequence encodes CASSSDRYEQYF. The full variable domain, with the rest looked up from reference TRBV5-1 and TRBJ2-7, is KAGVTQTPRYLIKTRGQQVTLSCSPISGHRSVSWYQQTPGQGLQFLFEYFSETQRNKGNFPGRFSGRQFSNSRSEMNVSTLELGDSALYLCASSSDRYEQYFGPGTRLTVT.

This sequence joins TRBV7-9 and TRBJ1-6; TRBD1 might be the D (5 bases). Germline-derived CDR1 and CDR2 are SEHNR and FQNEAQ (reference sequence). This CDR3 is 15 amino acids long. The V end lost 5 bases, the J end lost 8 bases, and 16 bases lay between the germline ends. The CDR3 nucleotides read TGTGCCAGCAGCCTGACACGGGGGGAGGATTCACCCCTCCACTTT. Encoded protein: CASSLTRGEDSPLHF. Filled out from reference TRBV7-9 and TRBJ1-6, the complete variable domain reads DTGVSQNPRHKITKRGQNVTFRCDPISEHNRLYWYRQTLGQGPEFLTYFQNEAQLEKSRLLSDRFSAERPKGSFSTLEIQRTEQGDSAMYLCASSLTRGEDSPLHFGNGTRLTVT.

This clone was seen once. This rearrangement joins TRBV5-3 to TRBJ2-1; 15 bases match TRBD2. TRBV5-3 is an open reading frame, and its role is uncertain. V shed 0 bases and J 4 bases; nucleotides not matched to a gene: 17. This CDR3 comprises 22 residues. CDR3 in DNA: TGTGCCAGAAGCTTGGTTATGAGCTGTTGGACTAGCGGGGGGGCGGGTTACAATGAGCAGTTCTTC. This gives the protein CARSLVMSCWTSGGAGYNEQFF.

Here the CDR3 reads CASTPGQGLYEQYF. The DNA of the CDR3 is TGTGCCAGCACCCCCGGACAGGGGCTCTACGAGCAGTACTTC. The chain couples TRBV7-3 to TRBJ2-7; 9 positions agree with TRBD1. This CDR3 has 14 residues. V gave up 7 bases and J gave up 3 bases; unmatched junction bases: 7. CDR1 is SGHTA, CDR2 FQGTGA, per germline.

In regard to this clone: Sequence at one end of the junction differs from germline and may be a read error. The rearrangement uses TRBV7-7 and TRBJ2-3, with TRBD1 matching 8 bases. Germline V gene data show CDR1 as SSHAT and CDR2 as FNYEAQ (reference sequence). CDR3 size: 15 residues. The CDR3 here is CASSLVAGGADTQYF. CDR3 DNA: TGTGCTAGCAGCTTAGTGGCAGGGGGCGCGGATACGCAGTATTTT.

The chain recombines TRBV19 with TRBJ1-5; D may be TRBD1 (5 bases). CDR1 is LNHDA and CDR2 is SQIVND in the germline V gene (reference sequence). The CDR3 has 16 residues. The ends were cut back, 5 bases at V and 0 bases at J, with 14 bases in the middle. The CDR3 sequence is CASSSAGGFSNQPQHF. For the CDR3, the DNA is TGTGCCAGTAGTTCCGCCGGGGGATTTAGCAATCAGCCCCAGCATTTT.

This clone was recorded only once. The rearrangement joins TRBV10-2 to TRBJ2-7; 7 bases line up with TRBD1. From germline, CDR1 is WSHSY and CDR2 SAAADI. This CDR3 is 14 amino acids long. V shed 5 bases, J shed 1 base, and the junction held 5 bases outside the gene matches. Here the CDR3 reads CASSTGESSYEQYF. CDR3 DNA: TGCGCCAGCAGTACAGGGGAGAGTTCCTACGAGCAGTACTTC.

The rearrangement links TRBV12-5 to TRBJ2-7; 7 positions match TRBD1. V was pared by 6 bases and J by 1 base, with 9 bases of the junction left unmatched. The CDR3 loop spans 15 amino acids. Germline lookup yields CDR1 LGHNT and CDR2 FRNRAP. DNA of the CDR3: TGTGCTAGTGGAATGGGACAGACCGGGTCCTACGAGCAGTACTTC. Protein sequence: CASGMGQTGSYEQYF.

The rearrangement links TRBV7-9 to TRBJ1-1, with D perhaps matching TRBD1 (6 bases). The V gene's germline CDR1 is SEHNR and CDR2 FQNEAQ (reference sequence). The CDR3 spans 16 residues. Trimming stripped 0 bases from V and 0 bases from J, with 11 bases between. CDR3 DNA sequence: TGTGCCAGCAGCTTAGCCCCCACAGGGCTGAACACTGAAGCTTTCTTT. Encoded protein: CASSLAPTGLNTEAFF.

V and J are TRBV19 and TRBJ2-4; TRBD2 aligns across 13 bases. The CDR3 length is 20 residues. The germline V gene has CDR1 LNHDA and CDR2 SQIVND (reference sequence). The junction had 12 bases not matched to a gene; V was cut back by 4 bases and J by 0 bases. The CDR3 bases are TGTGCCAGTAGTACACTAGCGGGGGGGAACGGGATTCTAGCCAAAAACATTCAGTACTTC. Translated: CASSTLAGGNGILAKNIQYF.

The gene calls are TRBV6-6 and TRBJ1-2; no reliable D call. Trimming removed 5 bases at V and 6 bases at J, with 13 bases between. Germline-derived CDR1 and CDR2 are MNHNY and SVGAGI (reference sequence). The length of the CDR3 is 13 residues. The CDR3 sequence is CASSQTPQNGYTF. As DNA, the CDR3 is TGTGCCAGCAGTCAGACACCACAAAATGGCTACACCTTC.

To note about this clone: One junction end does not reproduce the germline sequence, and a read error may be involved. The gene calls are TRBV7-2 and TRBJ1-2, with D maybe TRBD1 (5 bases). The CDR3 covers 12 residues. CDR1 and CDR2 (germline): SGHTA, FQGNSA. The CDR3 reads CASSTKGGRASF. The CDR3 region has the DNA TGTGCCAGTTCTACTAAAGGTGGCAGGGCCTCCTTC. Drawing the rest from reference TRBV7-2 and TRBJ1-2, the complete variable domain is GAGVSQSPSNKVTEKGKDVELRCDPISGHTALYWYRQSLGQGLEFLIYFQGNSAPDKSGLPSDRFSAERTGGSVSTLTIQRTQQEDSAVYLCASSTKGGRASFGSGTRLTVV.

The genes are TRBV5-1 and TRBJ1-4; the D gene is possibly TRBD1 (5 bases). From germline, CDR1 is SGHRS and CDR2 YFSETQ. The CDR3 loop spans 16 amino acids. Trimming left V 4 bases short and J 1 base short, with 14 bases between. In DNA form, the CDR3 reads TGCGCCAGCAGCAATAGCCCTCAGGGAACTAATGAAAAACTGTTTTTT. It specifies CASSNSPQGTNEKLFF.

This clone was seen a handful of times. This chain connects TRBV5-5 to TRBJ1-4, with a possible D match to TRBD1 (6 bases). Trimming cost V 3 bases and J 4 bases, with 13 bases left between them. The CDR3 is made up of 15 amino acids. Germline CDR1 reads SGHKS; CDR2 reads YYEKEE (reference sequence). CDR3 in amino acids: CASSSLAGDNEKLFF. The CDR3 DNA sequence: TGTGCCAGCAGCTCCCTGGCAGGGGATAATGAAAAACTGTTTTTT.

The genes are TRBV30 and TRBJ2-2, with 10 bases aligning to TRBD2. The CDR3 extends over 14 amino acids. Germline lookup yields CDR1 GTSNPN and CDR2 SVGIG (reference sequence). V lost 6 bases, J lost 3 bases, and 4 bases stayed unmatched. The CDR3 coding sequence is TGTGCCTGTAGGACTAGCGGATACACCGGGGAGCTGTTTTTT. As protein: CACRTSGYTGELFF.

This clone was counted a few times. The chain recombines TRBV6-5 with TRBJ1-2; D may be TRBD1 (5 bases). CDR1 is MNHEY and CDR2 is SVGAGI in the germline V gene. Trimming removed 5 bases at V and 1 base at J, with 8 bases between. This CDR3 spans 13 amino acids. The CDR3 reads CASSPDINYGYTF. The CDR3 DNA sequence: TGTGCCAGCAGTCCGGACATTAACTATGGCTACACCTTC.

The CDR3 DNA reads as TGTGCCAGCAGCTTAGGCCGGGACAGGGTGTATGGCTACACCTTC. Protein: CASSLGRDRVYGYTF. The chain couples TRBV7-8 to TRBJ1-2; TRBD1 aligns across 9 bases. CDR1 and CDR2 (germline): SGHVS, FQNEAQ. The V segment lost 1 base and the J segment 5 bases; nucleotides outside the gene matches: 5. This CDR3 is 15 amino acids long. The entire variable domain, with the rest obtained from reference TRBV7-8 and TRBJ1-2, is as follows: GAGVSQSPRYKVAKRGQDVALRCDPISGHVSLFWYQQALGQGPEFLTYFQNEAQLDKSGLPSDRFFAERPEGSVSTLKIQRTQQEDSAVYLCASSLGRDRVYGYTFGSGTRLTVV.

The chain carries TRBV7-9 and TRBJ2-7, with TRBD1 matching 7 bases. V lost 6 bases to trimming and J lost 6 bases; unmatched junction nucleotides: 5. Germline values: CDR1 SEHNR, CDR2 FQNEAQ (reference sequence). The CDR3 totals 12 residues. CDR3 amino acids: CASSTTGAEQYF. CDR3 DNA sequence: TGTGCCAGCAGTACTACAGGGGCCGAGCAGTACTTC.

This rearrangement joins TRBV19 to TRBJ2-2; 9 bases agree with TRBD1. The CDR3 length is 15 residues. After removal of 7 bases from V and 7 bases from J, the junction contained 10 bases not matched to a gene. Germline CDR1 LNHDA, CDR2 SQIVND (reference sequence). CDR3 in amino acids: CASKGQGRFGGELFF. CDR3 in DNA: TGTGCCAGTAAGGGACAGGGTAGGTTCGGCGGGGAGCTGTTTTTT.

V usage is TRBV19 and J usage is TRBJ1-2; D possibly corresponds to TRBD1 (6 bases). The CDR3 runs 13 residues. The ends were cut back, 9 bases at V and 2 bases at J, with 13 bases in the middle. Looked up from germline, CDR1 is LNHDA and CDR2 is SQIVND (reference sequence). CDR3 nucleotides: TGTGCCAGCACAAGGGGGGGAAACTATGGCTACACCTTC. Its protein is CASTRGGNYGYTF.

CDR3 loop: CASSAAGPVSREAFF. The CDR3 DNA sequence: TGTGCCAGTAGTGCCGCGGGGCCCGTCTCCCGAGAAGCTTTCTTT. The V and J genes are TRBV19 and TRBJ1-1, with a weak D call TRBD1 (5 bases). This CDR3 contains 15 residues. CDR1 is LNHDA, CDR2 SQIVND, per germline (reference sequence). V dropped 5 bases and J dropped 8 bases, with 21 bases sitting between them. The entire variable domain, with the rest obtained from reference TRBV19 and TRBJ1-1, is as follows: DGGITQSPKYLFRKEGQNVTLSCEQNLNHDAMYWYRQDPGQGLRLIYYSQIVNDFQKGDIAEGYSVSREKKESFPLTVTSAQKNPTAFYLCASSAAGPVSREAFFGQGTRLTVV.

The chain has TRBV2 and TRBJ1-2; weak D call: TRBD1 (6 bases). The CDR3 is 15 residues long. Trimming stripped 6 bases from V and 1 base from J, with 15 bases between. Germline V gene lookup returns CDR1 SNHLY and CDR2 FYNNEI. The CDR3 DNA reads TGTGCCAGCAGGACAGGACCCCTAATTAACTATGGCTACACCTTC. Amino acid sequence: CASRTGPLINYGYTF.

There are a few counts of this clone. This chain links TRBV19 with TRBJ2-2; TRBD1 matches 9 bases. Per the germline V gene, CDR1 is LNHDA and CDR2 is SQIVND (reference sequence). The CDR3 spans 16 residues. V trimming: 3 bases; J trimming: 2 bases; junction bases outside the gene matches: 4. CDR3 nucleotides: TGTGCCAGTAGTATTTACAGGGGGCGAAACACCGGGGAGCTGTTTTTT. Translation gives CASSIYRGRNTGELFF.

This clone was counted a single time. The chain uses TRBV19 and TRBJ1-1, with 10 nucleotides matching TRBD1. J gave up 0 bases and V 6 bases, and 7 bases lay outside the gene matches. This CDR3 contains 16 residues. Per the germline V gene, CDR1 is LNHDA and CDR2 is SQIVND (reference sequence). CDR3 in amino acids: CASSRDRGGLNTEAFF. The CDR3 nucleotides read TGTGCCAGTAGCCGGGACAGGGGCGGCCTGAACACTGAAGCTTTCTTT. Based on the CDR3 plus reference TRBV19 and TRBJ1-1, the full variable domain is DGGITQSPKYLFRKEGQNVTLSCEQNLNHDAMYWYRQDPGQGLRLIYYSQIVNDFQKGDIAEGYSVSREKKESFPLTVTSAQKNPTAFYLCASSRDRGGLNTEAFFGQGTRLTVV.

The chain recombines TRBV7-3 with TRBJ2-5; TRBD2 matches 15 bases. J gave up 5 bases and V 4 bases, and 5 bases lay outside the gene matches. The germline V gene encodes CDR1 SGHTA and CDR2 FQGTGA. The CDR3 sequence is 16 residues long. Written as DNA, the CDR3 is TGTGCCAGCAGCTCAGGACTAGCGGGGGGGAGGGAGACCCAGTACTTC. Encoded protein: CASSSGLAGGRETQYF.